Listed here are 32 T cell receptor beta chains from one sample, sequenced in a study of Graves' ophthalmopathy and Graves' hyperthyroidism (dated by TCRdb to the late 2010s). Data came from an Illumina HiSeq 2000. For repertoire sequencing, TCR beta CDR3 regions were amplified from RNA transcripts. A first-round RT-PCR used HTBI primers with the Qiagen OneStep RT-PCR kit, followed by a second-round multiplex PCR, size selection and purification. TCRdb redid the processing of the public reads, applying fastp at Q25 and MiXCR, and retained in-frame beta chains. Records with the same CDR3 protein are collapsed into one entry carrying the most frequent genes and DNA. The sample includes around 600,000 distinct CDR3 sequences, with over 40% observed a single time. Under 3.5% of the sample rests with the top ten. Sequencing was performed on peripheral blood. Source of these receptors: an adult man with Graves' ophthalmopathy.

This chain joins TRBV19 and TRBJ2-2, with D perhaps TRBD2 (6 bases). Germline V lookup: CDR1 LNHDA, CDR2 SQIVND (reference sequence). The CDR3 runs 20 residues. The V end was cut by 6 bases, the J end by 0 bases, with 26 bases between. In DNA form, the CDR3 reads TGTGCCAGTAGGGGGCCGAGGAGGGCCTACTCCAACGCGAACACCGGGGAGCTGTTTTTT. Translated, it gives CASRGPRRAYSNANTGELFF.

The gene calls are TRBV7-2 and TRBJ1-3; 8 bases are shared with TRBD1. Germline CDR1 is SGHTA and CDR2 is FQGNSA. The J segment lost 5 bases and the V segment lost 7 bases, leaving 10 bases of the junction unmatched. The CDR3 contains 15 residues. The CDR3 loop is CASTPGTGLRNTIYF. The CDR3 nucleotides are TGTGCCAGCACCCCTGGGACAGGATTACGAAACACCATATATTTT.

This clonotype was found a few times. V gene TRBV7-2 combines with J gene TRBJ1-1; the D gene is possibly TRBD1 (6 bases). Trimming removed 3 bases from V and 2 bases from J, with 13 bases in between. The CDR3 is 15 amino acids. Germline assignment: CDR1 SGHTA and CDR2 FQGNSA. As DNA, the CDR3 is TGTGCCAGCAGCTTCCTAGGACAGCATAACACTGAAGCTTTCTTT. Translated: CASSFLGQHNTEAFF. The full variable domain, with the rest looked up from reference TRBV7-2 and TRBJ1-1, is GAGVSQSPSNKVTEKGKDVELRCDPISGHTALYWYRQSLGQGLEFLIYFQGNSAPDKSGLPSDRFSAERTGGSVSTLTIQRTQQEDSAVYLCASSFLGQHNTEAFFGQGTRLTVV.

This sequence joins TRBV5-1 and TRBJ2-5; 8 bases line up with TRBD2. Germline-derived CDR1 and CDR2 are SGHRS and YFSETQ. Trimming took 3 bases from V and 3 from J; bases not matched to a gene: 10. The CDR3 loop spans 16 amino acids. Written as DNA, the CDR3 is TGCGCCAGCAGCTCACCCGAAGCGGGGGAAGAAGAGACCCAGTACTTC. Encoded protein: CASSSPEAGEEETQYF.

The sample holds many counts of this clonotype. The J gene is TRBJ2-7, the V gene TRBV29-1; a weak D match, TRBD1 (5 bases). CDR1 SQVTM and CDR2 ANQGSEA come from the germline V gene. Trimming took 4 bases from V and 1 from J, leaving 8 bases between them. CDR3 size: 12 residues. In DNA form, the CDR3 reads TGCAGCGTTGCCAGGGAATCCTACGAGCAGTACTTC. The encoded protein is CSVARESYEQYF.

This clonotype was seen just once. This could be a read error, since a much larger clone is one nucleotide away. CDR3 nucleotide sequence: TGTGCCAGCAGCTGGGGACAGTCCTGGACTAGCGGGACGCCCTACGAGCAGTGCTTC. Translation: CASSWGQSWTSGTPYEQCF. The V call is TRBV9, the J call TRBJ2-7; 12 bases map to TRBD2. There are 19 residues in the CDR3. The germline gives CDR1 SGDLS, CDR2 YYNGEE.

The rearrangement joins TRBV12-3 or TRBV12-4 to TRBJ2-2; D not certain. CDR3 length: 11 residues. Trimming removed 4 bases from V and 9 bases from J, with 6 bases in between. DNA of the CDR3: TGTGCCAGCAGTTACTCACGGGAGCTGTTTTTT. This gives the protein CASSYSRELFF.

As to this clonotype: One junction end disagrees with the germline gene, perhaps due to a read error. This chain connects TRBV7-9 to TRBJ2-3, with a possible D match to TRBD1 (5 bases). The CDR3 loop spans 15 amino acids. CDR1 is SEHNR, CDR2 FQNEAQ, per germline (reference sequence). The CDR3 DNA reads TGCGCCAGCAGCAGGCAGGACACCAGCACAGATACGCAGTATTTT. Encoded protein: CASSRQDTSTDTQYF.

The chain recombines TRBV7-9 with TRBJ2-2, with 8 positions matching TRBD1. The CDR3 is 14 amino acids. The J segment lost 4 bases and the V segment lost 5 bases, leaving 3 bases of the junction unmatched. Germline lookup yields CDR1 SEHNR and CDR2 FQNEAQ (reference sequence). The CDR3: CASSRTGRTGELFF. The CDR3 nucleotides are TGTGCCAGCAGCCGGACAGGGCGCACCGGGGAGCTGTTTTTT.

This clonotype was seen only once. This chain connects TRBV12-3 or TRBV12-4 to TRBJ1-2; TRBD1 is a possible D gene (5 bases). The CDR3 extends over 13 amino acids. The germline V and J ends were trimmed by 6 bases and 4 bases, with 12 bases remaining between them. The CDR3 DNA reads TGTGCCAGCAGCTCGCCGGGGGGCTATGGCTACACCTTC. This sequence encodes CASSSPGGYGYTF.

The chain is built from TRBV12-3 or TRBV12-4 and TRBJ1-3; 10 bases match TRBD1. CDR3 length: 17 amino acids. The J segment lost 2 bases and the V segment lost 5 bases, leaving 9 bases of the junction unmatched. The CDR3 loop reads CASSRPGQGTAGNTIYF. Written as DNA, the CDR3 is TGTGCCAGCAGTCGTCCGGGACAGGGGACCGCTGGAAACACCATATATTTT.

The CDR3 region is CASSYSRPGGGYGYTF. As DNA, the CDR3 is TGTGCCAGCAGTTACTCTCGTCCCGGGGGTGGCTATGGCTACACCTTC. The chain combines TRBV2 with TRBJ1-2, with D perhaps matching TRBD1 (5 bases). Germline V gene data show CDR1 as SNHLY and CDR2 as FYNNEI. V lost 5 bases to trimming and J lost 4 bases, with 20 bases between them. The length of the CDR3 is 16 residues.

To note about this clonotype: One junction end disagrees with the germline gene, perhaps due to a read error. V is TRBV6-5 and J is TRBJ2-7, with D possibly matching TRBD1 (7 bases). The V gene's germline CDR1 is MNHEY and CDR2 SVGAGI. The CDR3 is 14 amino acids. Here the CDR3 reads CARRRDSSSYEQYF. For the CDR3, the DNA is TGTGCCCGCAGGCGGGACAGCAGCTCCTACGAGCAGTACTTC.

This clonotype has at least ten counts. The genes are TRBV19 and TRBJ2-7; TRBD1 agrees at 7 bases. CDR1 is LNHDA and CDR2 is SQIVND in the germline V gene (reference sequence). J lost 4 bases, V lost 5 bases, and 8 bases had no gene match. This CDR3 has 14 residues. As DNA, the CDR3 is TGTGCCAGTAGTCCACAGGGGAATCGGTACGAGCAGTACTTC. Residues: CASSPQGNRYEQYF.

The J gene is TRBJ2-7, the V gene TRBV4-2; no firm D call. V was cut by 2 bases and J by 4 bases, with 15 bases left in between. Germline CDR1 LGHNA, CDR2 YNFKEQ. The CDR3 length is 15 residues. The CDR3 spells CASSQPYEGPYEQYF. CDR3 nucleotides: TGTGCCAGCAGCCAACCCTATGAAGGCCCATACGAGCAGTACTTC.

The chain couples TRBV20-1 to TRBJ1-2; 12 nucleotides align to TRBD1. Per the germline V gene, CDR1 is DFQATT and CDR2 is SNEGSKA (reference sequence). With 1 base clipped from V and 7 bases from J, the junction kept 10 bases outside the gene matches. The CDR3 is 16 residues long. Here the CDR3 reads CSARVGIGTGGFGYTF. CDR3 DNA: TGCAGTGCTAGAGTCGGGATCGGGACAGGGGGCTTTGGCTACACCTTC.

The rearrangement uses TRBV15 and TRBJ2-3; tentatively, D is TRBD1 or TRBD2 (5 bases each). V lost 1 base, J lost 1 base, and 9 bases lay in between. The CDR3 length is 15 residues. Germline V CDR1 and CDR2: LNHNV, YYDKDF (reference sequence). The CDR3 DNA sequence: TGTGCCACCAGCAGAGGCAGGGACGGCACAGATACGCAGTATTTT. Translating gives CATSRGRDGTDTQYF. The whole variable domain, filled in from reference TRBV15 and TRBJ2-3, reads DAMVIQNPRYQVTQFGKPVTLSCSQTLNHNVMYWYQQKSSQAPKLLFHYYDKDFNNEADTPDNFQSRRPNTSFCFLDIRSPGLGDTAMYLCATSRGRDGTDTQYFGPGTRLTVL.

This clonotype was counted ten times or more. The V gene is TRBV5-1, the J gene TRBJ2-7; D is uncertain. Germline V gene sequence: CDR1 SGHRS, CDR2 YFSETQ. With 0 bases removed from V and 8 bases from J, the gap between germline ends came to 6 bases. The CDR3 is 11 amino acids. The chain's CDR3 is CASSLGHQQYF. The CDR3 nucleotides read TGCGCCAGCAGCTTGGGCCATCAGCAGTACTTC.

This clonotype was seen a handful of times. The rearrangement uses TRBV19 and TRBJ1-1; no clear D gene. CDR1 and CDR2 from the germline V gene are LNHDA and SQIVND (reference sequence). V gave up 11 bases and J gave up 2 bases, with 9 bases separating them. CDR3 length: 11 residues. CDR3 sequence (DNA): TGTGCCTGGGAGCAAAACACTGAAGCTTTCTTT. Protein sequence: CAWEQNTEAFF.

Many counts were recorded for this clonotype. This could be a read error, since a much larger clone is one nucleotide away. The CDR3 sequence: CASIGTEAFF. The CDR3 DNA follows: TGTGCCAGCATAGGCACTGAAGCTTTCTTT. The chain carries TRBV27 and TRBJ1-1; D not resolved. CDR1 is MNHEY and CDR2 is SMNVEV in the germline V gene (reference sequence). With 7 bases removed from V and 4 bases from J, the gap between germline ends came to 4 bases. The CDR3 is 10 residues long.

This clonotype occurred a few times. This chain links TRBV9 with TRBJ1-2, with TRBD1 matching 8 bases. The CDR3 has 12 residues. In germline, CDR1 is SGDLS, CDR2 YYNGEE. V lost 5 bases, J lost 8 bases, and 5 bases stayed unmatched. CDR3 DNA: TGTGCCAGCAGTGACAGGGGAGGCGGCTACACCTTC. Translating gives CASSDRGGGYTF. Looking up the rest from reference TRBV9 and TRBJ1-2 gives the full variable domain: DSGVTQTPKHLITATGQRVTLRCSPRSGDLSVYWYQQSLDQGLQFLIQYYNGEERAKGNILERFSAQQFPDLHSELNLSSLELGDSALYFCASSDRGGGYTFGSGTRLTVV.

The chain joins TRBV29-1 to TRBJ2-1; TRBD2 is a possible D gene (5 bases). Trimming removed 2 bases at V and 9 bases at J, with 8 bases between. Germline CDR1 is SQVTM and CDR2 is ANQGSEA. The CDR3 is 11 residues long. In nucleotides, the CDR3 is TGCAGCGTTGAACGAGGGCGTGAGCAGTTCTTC. Encoded protein: CSVERGREQFF.

The rearrangement joins TRBV20-1 to TRBJ2-7, with 13 bases that match TRBD2. With 6 bases clipped from V and 6 bases from J, the junction kept 11 bases outside the gene matches. Germline lookup yields CDR1 DFQATT and CDR2 SNEGSKA (reference sequence). This CDR3 has 15 amino acids. The CDR3 reads CSALGTSGIVSEQYV. CDR3 DNA sequence: TGCAGTGCCTTGGGGACTAGCGGGATAGTAAGCGAGCAGTACGTC.

The gene calls are TRBV10-3 and TRBJ2-5; D gene unclear. This CDR3 region has 11 residues. Germline V lookup: CDR1 ENHRY, CDR2 SYGVKD. Trimming shortened V by 8 bases and J by 1 base, and 5 bases separated the two germline ends. The CDR3 DNA is TGTGCCATCGGCAGCCAAGAGACCCAGTACTTC. It encodes CAIGSQETQYF.

This chain uses TRBV7-9 with TRBJ2-2; 9 bases fit TRBD1. Germline V gene data show CDR1 as SEHNR and CDR2 as FQNEAQ (reference sequence). This CDR3 region has 16 residues. With V trimmed by 1 base and J by 1 base, 1 base remained unmatched. The CDR3 sequence: CASSLEGQGNTGELFF. The CDR3 DNA reads as TGTGCCAGCAGCTTAGAGGGACAGGGGAACACCGGGGAGCTGTTTTTT.

This chain connects TRBV12-3 or TRBV12-4 to TRBJ2-7; D possibly corresponds to TRBD2 (6 bases). This CDR3 has 13 amino acids. The ends were cut back, 6 bases at V and 3 bases at J, with 12 bases in the middle. The CDR3 reads CASSLMGGYEQYF. For the CDR3, the DNA is TGTGCCAGCAGCCTCATGGGGGGCTACGAGCAGTACTTC.

In this sample, this clonotype turned up once. V gene TRBV7-8 combines with J gene TRBJ2-5; 10 bases match TRBD2. The length of the CDR3 is 15 residues. The V gene end was trimmed by 8 bases and the J gene end by 10 bases; junction bases not matched to a gene: 16. The germline V gene has CDR1 SGHVS and CDR2 FQNEAQ. In DNA form, the CDR3 reads TGTGCCAGCGGCCGGACTAGCGGCCTAACAGGAGGCCAGTACTTC. Residues: CASGRTSGLTGGQYF.

The V call is TRBV9, the J call TRBJ2-7; TRBD2 matches at 14 bases. Germline CDR1 is SGDLS and CDR2 is YYNGEE. This CDR3 is built from 16 residues. Trimming at V came to 5 bases and at J to 2 bases, leaving 6 bases not matched to a gene. CDR3 in DNA: TGTGCCAGCAGACCACCGGGACTAGCGGGGGCCTACGAGCAGTACTTC. This encodes CASRPPGLAGAYEQYF.

The chain uses TRBV10-3 and TRBJ2-3; D is uncertain. V gave up 0 bases and J gave up 7 bases, with 5 bases separating them. This CDR3 spans 12 amino acids. Per germline, CDR1 ENHRY and CDR2 SYGVKD. The CDR3 here is CAISESVYTQYF. The CDR3 bases are TGTGCCATCAGTGAGTCTGTCTATACGCAGTATTTT.

The chain is built from TRBV11-2 and TRBJ2-2, with 11 bases fitting TRBD2. Germline V gives CDR1 SGHAT, CDR2 FQNNGV. This CDR3 contains 18 residues. The trim removed 5 bases at V and 5 bases at J, leaving 13 bases unmatched. Here the CDR3 reads CASSQAGSGGARTGELFF. DNA of the CDR3: TGTGCCAGCAGCCAAGCGGGTAGCGGGGGGGCCAGGACCGGGGAGCTGTTTTTT.

This clonotype was counted only a few times. The gene calls are TRBV2 and TRBJ2-2, with 10 bases matching TRBD2. The CDR3 consists of 15 residues. Germline V gene data show CDR1 as SNHLY and CDR2 as FYNNEI. With V trimmed by 5 bases and J by 5 bases, 5 bases remained unmatched. In DNA, the CDR3 is TGTGCCAGCAGTTCGAGCGGGGGGGCAACCGGGGAGCTGTTTTTT. Protein product: CASSSSGGATGELFF.

V usage is TRBV10-2 and J usage is TRBJ1-2; 7 bases fit TRBD1. After removal of 4 bases from V and 2 bases from J, the junction contained 10 bases not matched to a gene. The CDR3 runs to 16 residues. The germline V gene encodes CDR1 WSHSY and CDR2 SAAADI. This CDR3 is CASSVRQGQLNYGYTF. The CDR3 DNA reads as TGCGCCAGCAGTGTCCGACAGGGACAGTTGAACTATGGCTACACCTTC.